This T cell receptor beta chain was recorded in a study of shared clonotypes between healthy human individuals. Notes on this clone: Antigen unknown. Other nucleotide sequences from this sample produce the same CDR3.

The study, taken as a whole, reports: A reduction in generation probabilities was seen for non-shared clonotypes relative to those shared by all four donors.

The assay was immunoSEQ multiplex PCR, and TCRdb's table has in-frame clones only and misses some. Altogether some 2,000,000 clones are present, 85% to 95% being singletons, with the ten largest covering 0.1% to 0.15%. The germline gives CDR1 SGDLS, CDR2 YYNGEE. The CDR3 is made up of 15 amino acids. V lost 2 bases, J lost 5 bases, and 3 bases stayed unmatched. The sequence was collected from a man aged 18-30 years in good health. The sample taken for sequencing was naive CD4+ T cells sorted from blood. As to subset: CD45RA+ positively selected. The V and J genes are TRBV9 and TRBJ2-5; 13 bases line up with TRBD2. The CDR3 bases are TGTGCCAGCAGCGTTGGACTAGCGGGAGCGGAGACCCAGTACTTC. It specifies CASSVGLAGAETQYF.